This passage covers 2 T cell receptor beta chains from one sample sequenced in a study of TET2 disruption in CD19-targeted CAR T cells. The assay was immunoSEQ multiplex PCR, and TCRdb's table has in-frame clones only and misses some. Here the sample table reports about 25,000 clones. Which antigens these TCRs recognize remains unknown. This sample's treatment: autologous CTL019 cells: CD19 CAR with 4-1BB and CD3 zeta domains. The sequences come from CD8- CAR+ T cells sorted from cultured blood T cells, collected for CD19 CAR T cell therapy. Specified subset: CD8-negative CAR-positive T cells from the infusion product. The source is a man between 65 and 85 years old with chronic lymphocytic leukemia.

The CDR3 loop is CASTSGTSGDYNEQFF. CDR3 bases read: TGTGCCAGCACCTCTGGGACTAGCGGGGACTACAATGAG. This rearrangement joins TRBV19 to TRBJ2-1; TRBD2 matches 13 bases. From the germline J gene comes the end of the CDR3, since the read stops 3 residues before it. Germline CDR1 LNHDA, CDR2 SQIVND (reference sequence). This CDR3 region has 16 residues. The ends lost 9 bases at V and 3 bases at J; junction bases unmatched: 8.

As concerns this clone: The CDR3 end falls 3 residues outside the read, so it is completed with the germline J gene. J is TRBJ1-6 and V is TRBV28; weak D call: TRBD1 (6 bases). The V gene's germline CDR1 is MDHEN and CDR2 SYDVKM. The CDR3 has 19 amino acids. Trimming took off 4 bases at V and 9 bases at J, with 28 bases between the two ends. CDR3 sequence reads: CASSSPPPGARRGSSPLHF. The DNA read from the CDR3 is TGTGCCAGCAGTTCTCCCCCCCCAGGGGCAAGAAGGGGTAGTTCACCC. Filled out from reference TRBV28 and TRBJ1-6, the complete variable domain reads DVKVTQSSRYLVKRTGEKVFLECVQDMDHENMFWYRQDPGLGLRLIYFSYDVKMKEKGDIPEGYSVSREKKERFSLILESASTNQTSMYLCASSSPPPGARRGSSPLHFGNGTRLTVT.